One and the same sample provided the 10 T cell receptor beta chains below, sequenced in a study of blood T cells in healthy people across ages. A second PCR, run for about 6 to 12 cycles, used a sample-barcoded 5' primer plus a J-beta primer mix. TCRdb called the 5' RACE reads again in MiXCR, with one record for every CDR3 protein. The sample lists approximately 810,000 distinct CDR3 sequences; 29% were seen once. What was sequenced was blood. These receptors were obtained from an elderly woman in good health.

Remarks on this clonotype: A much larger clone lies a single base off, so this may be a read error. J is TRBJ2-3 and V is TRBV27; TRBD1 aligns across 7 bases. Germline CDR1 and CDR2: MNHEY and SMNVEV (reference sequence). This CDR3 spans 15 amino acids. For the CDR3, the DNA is TGTGCCAGCAGTGAAAGGGACAGCTGGACAGATGCGCAGTATTTT. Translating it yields CASSERDSWTDAQYF.

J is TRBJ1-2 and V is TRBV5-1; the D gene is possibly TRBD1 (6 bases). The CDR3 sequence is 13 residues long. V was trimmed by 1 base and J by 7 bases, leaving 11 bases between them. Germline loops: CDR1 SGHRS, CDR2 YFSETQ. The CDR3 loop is CASSLKAGAGYTF. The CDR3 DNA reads TGCGCCAGCAGCTTGAAAGCGGGGGCTGGCTACACCTTC.

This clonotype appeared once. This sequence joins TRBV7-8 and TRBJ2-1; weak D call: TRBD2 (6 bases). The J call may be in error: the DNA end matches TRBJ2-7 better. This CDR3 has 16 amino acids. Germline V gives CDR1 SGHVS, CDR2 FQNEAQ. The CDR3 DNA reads TGTGCCAGCAGCTTAGAAGAGGAGGGCGGCTACAATGAGCAGTACTTC. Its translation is CASSLEEEGGYNEQYF.

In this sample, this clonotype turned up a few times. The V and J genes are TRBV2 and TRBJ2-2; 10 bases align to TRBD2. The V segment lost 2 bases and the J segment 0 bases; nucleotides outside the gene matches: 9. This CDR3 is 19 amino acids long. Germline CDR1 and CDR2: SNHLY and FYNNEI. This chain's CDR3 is CASSERGLAGDTNTGELFF. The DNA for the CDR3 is TGTGCCAGCAGTGAAAGAGGTCTAGCGGGGGACACGAACACCGGGGAGCTGTTTTTT.

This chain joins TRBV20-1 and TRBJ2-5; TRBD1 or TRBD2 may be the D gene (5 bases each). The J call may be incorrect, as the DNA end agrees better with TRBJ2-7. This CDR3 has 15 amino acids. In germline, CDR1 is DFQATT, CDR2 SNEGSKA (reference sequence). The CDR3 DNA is TGCAGTGCCCATCAGGCTGGGAAGAGGGGCTACGAGCAGTACTTC. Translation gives CSAHQAGKRGYEQYF.

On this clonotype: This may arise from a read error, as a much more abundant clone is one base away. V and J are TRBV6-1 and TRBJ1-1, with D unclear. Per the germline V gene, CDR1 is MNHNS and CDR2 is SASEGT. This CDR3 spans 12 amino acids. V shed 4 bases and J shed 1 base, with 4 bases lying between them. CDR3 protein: CASSVQNTEAFF. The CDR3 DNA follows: TGTGCCAGCAGTGTTCAGAACACTGAAGCTTTCTTT.

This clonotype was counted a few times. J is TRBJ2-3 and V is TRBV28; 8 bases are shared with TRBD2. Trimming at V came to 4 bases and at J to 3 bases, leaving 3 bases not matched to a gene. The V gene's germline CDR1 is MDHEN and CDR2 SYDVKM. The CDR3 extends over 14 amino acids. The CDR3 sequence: CASSSPGGTDTQYF. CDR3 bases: TGTGCCAGCAGTTCCCCGGGGGGGACAGATACGCAGTATTTT.

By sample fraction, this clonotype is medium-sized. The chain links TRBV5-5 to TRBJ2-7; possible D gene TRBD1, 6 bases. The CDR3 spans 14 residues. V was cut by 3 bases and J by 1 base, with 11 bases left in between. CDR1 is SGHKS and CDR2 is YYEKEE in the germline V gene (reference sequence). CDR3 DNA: TGTGCCAGCAGCTGGCCGGACAGATCCTACGAGCAGTACTTC. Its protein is CASSWPDRSYEQYF.

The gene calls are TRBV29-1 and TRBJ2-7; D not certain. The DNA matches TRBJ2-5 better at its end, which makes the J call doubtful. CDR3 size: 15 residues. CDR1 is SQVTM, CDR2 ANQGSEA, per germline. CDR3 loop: CSVNWGWGRAETQYF. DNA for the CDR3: TGCAGCGTTAATTGGGGTTGGGGAAGAGCGGAGACCCAGTACTTC.

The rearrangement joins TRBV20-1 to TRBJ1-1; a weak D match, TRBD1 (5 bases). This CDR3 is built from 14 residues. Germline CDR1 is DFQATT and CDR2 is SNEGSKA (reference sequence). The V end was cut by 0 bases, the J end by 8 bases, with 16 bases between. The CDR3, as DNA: TGCAGTGCTAGAGATCTACCGTGGGGCGTAGAAGCTTTCTTT. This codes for CSARDLPWGVEAFF.